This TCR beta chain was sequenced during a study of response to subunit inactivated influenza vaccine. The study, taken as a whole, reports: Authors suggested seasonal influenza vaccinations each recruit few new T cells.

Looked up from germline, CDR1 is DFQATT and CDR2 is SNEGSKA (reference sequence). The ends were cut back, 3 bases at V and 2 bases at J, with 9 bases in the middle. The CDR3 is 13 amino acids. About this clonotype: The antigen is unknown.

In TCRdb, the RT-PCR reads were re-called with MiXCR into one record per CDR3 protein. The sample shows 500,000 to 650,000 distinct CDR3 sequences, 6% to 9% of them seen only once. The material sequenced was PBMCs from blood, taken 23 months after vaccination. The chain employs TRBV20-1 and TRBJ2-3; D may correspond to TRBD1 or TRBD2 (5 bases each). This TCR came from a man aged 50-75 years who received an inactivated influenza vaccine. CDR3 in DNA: TGCAGTGCTAGGGGGACCCACACAGATACGCAGTATTTT. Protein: CSARGTHTDTQYF.